This TCR beta chain came from a study of cytomegalovirus exposure and HLA in healthy donors. This clone was counted a few times. Its matching antigen is unknown. The ends were cut back, 0 bases at V and 7 bases at J, with 13 bases in the middle. Germline lookup yields CDR1 SGHKS and CDR2 YYEKEE (reference sequence). The CDR3 length is 15 residues. Study results and limitations: For most TCR beta V segments, an earlier analysis put the productive rate at about 87% or about 30% of the time. The authors judged a highly shared variant cluster likely a sequencing artifact.

PCR used 60 Vbeta primers and 13 Jbeta primers. The table came from immunoSEQ multiplex PCR; TCRdb's copy has only in-frame clones and leaves some out. The sample holds 110,000 to 150,000 clones, 73% seen once. V usage is TRBV5-5 and J usage is TRBJ2-2, with TRBD2 as a possible D gene (5 bases). The origin of this receptor is a woman in her thirties or forties in good health and CMV-seronegative. The sequencing input was PBMCs. For the CDR3, the DNA is TGTGCCAGCAGCTTGGTTTGGGAGAGTGGCGGGGAGCTGTTTTTT. It translates to CASSLVWESGGELFF.